This TCR beta chain originates from a study of OX40 agonist ivuxolimab in advanced cancers. TCRdb keeps only in-frame clones here, not all; method: immunoSEQ multiplex PCR. The table records about 25,000 clones, 80% to 90% of them present only once. The germline CDR1 and CDR2 sequences are KGHSH and LQKENI. The CDR3 is 14 residues long. V was trimmed by 0 bases and J by 8 bases, leaving 13 bases between them. This receptor was taken from an adult with an advanced solid tumor such as melanoma, head and neck, liver or kidney cancer. The source material was CD4+ or CD8+ T cells sorted from blood, sampled in a trial of the OX40 agonist ivuxolimab. V gene TRBV18 combines with J gene TRBJ1-2; a possible D gene is TRBD1 (5 bases). Here the CDR3 DNA reads TGTGCCAGCTCACCACCGACAGTAACGGAGGGCTACACCTTC. Translating gives CASSPPTVTEGYTF.